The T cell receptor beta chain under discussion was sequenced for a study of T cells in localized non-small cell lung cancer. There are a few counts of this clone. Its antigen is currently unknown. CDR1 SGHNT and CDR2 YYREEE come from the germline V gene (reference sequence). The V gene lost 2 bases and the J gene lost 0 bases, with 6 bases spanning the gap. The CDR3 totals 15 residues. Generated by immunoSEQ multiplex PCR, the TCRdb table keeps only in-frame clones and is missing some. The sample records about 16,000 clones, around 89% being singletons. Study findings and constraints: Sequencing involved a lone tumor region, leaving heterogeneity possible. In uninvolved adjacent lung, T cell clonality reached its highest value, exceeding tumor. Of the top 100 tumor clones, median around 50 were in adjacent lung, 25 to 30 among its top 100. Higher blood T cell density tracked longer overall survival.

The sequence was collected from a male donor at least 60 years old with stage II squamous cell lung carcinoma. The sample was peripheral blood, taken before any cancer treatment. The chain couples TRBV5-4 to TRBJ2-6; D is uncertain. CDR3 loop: CASSFRHSGANVLTF. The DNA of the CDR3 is TGTGCCAGCAGCTTCAGGCACTCTGGGGCCAACGTCCTGACTTTC.